This TCR beta chain was captured in a study of CD8 T cells in Susac syndrome (dated by TCRdb to between 2018 and 2021). Some background on the complete study: The study used repertoire sequencing to test whether antigen drove CD8+ T cell activation and differentiation in Susac syndrome. The clonality of the CD8+ T cell repertoire was compared across approximately 11 healthy donors, some 14 Susac syndrome patients and 15 multiple sclerosis patients. What the work shows at the level of the full study, not this receptor alone: The study acknowledged that relatively few individuals were included in the TCR sequencing and HLA analysis.

RNA was extracted using the RNeasy kit, and about 0.45 to 1 microgram was reverse transcribed with random hexamers. TCR beta CDR3 regions were amplified with the immunoSEQ multiplex PCR assay covering 54 Vbeta and 13 Jbeta segments. Bias from PCR amplification was corrected by using a synthetic template baseline for primer optimization and for computational correction. The original methods were these. Reads were assigned to V, D and J genes according to IMGT and analyzed in immunoSEQ Analyzer, with only productive sequences retained. Clonality was calculated as one minus the Shannon entropy normalized by log2 of the number of productive unique sequences. For each patient and control, public and private clones were evaluated within the 100 most prevalent clones. A clone was defined as Susac-specific if it was absent from the healthy and MS cohorts, from some 1,100 published viral clones and from other ImmuneACCESS disease sequences. TCRdb took the public reads, trimmed them with fastp at Q25, ran MiXCR for clone calling and kept in-frame beta chains. Rows with a matching CDR3 protein are joined into one entry that keeps the most common DNA and genes. It is TCRdb's table, rather than the study itself, that gives the V and J calls and clone size. The sample includes hundreds of thousands of distinct CDR3 sequences, with about 85% observed a single time. Over 0.095% of the sample rests with the top ten.

Comments on this clonotype: The antigen it recognizes is unknown. Per-nucleotide qualities are absent, and no much larger clonotype sits a single base away.

From the germline V gene (reference sequence), CDR1 is MNHEY and CDR2 is SMNVEV. The V and J ends are trimmed by 5 bases and 7 bases, leaving 12 bases between them. Its CDR3 holds 12 amino acids, cysteine through phenylalanine. Only the CDR3 DNA is retained, 36 bases long and in frame from the first base. Peripheral blood CD8+ and CD4+ T cells from healthy donors, Susac syndrome patients and multiple sclerosis patients were profiled using high-throughput TCR beta sequencing. Treatment-naive patients with stable or active relapsing-remitting disease fulfilling revised McDonald criteria were used as multiple sclerosis controls. CD8+ TEMRA cells were enriched by FACS, while bulk CD8+ and CD4+ T cells were purified by magnetic negative isolation. Blood was collected in EDTA tubes and processed within 24 hours, with PBMCs isolated through density gradient centrifugation. PBMCs destined for TCR sequencing were cryopreserved in liquid nitrogen and later thawed in a 37 °C water bath. The sorted or isolated CD4+, CD8+ and CD8+ TEMRA cells reached a purity of at least 90%.

The source material was CD8+ T cells from PBMCs. The sequence derives from a human donor with multiple sclerosis. The rearrangement joined TRBV27 to TRBJ2-7; a tentative D call is TRBD2 (5 bases match). CDR3 protein: CASSHLATEQYF. The nucleotide sequence reads TGTGCCAGCAGTCACCTAGCTACTGAGCAGTACTTC.